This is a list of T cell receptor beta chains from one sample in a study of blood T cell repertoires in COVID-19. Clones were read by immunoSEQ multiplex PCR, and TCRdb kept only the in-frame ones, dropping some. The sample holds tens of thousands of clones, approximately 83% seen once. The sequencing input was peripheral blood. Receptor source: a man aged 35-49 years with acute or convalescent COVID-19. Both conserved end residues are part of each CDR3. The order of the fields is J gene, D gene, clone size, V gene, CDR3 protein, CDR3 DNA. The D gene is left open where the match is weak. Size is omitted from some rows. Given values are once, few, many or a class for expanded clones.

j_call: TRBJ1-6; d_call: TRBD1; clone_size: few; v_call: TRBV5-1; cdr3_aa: CASSLEDRGLSPLHF; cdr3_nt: TGCGCCAGCAGCTTGGAAGACAGGGGCCTTTCACCCCTCCACTTT
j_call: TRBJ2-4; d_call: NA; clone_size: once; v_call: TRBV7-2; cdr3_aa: CASGGAENIQYF; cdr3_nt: TGTGCCAGCGGGGGGGCTGAAAACATTCAGTACTTC
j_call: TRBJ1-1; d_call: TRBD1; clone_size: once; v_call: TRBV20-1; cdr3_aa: CSANDRGEAFF; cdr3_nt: TGCAGTGCTAACGACAGGGGGGAAGCTTTCTTT
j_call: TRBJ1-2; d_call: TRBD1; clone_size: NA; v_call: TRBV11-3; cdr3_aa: CASSLHFSGGPNGYTF; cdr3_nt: TGTGCCAGCAGCCTCCACTTCTCAGGGGGCCCTAATGGCTACACCTTC
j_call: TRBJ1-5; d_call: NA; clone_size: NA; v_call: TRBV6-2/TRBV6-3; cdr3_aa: CASSYAGFRNQPQHF; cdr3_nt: TGTGCCAGCAGTTACGCAGGGTTCAGAAATCAGCCCCAGCATTTT
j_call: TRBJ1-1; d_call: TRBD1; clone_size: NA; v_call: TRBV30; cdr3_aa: CAWSIGGWSDTEAFF; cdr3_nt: TGTGCCTGGAGTATAGGGGGCTGGAGTGACACTGAAGCTTTCTTT
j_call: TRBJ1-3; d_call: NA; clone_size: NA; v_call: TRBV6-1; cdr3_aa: CASSESGPSGNTIYF; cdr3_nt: TGTGCCAGCAGTGAGTCAGGGCCCTCTGGAAACACCATATATTTT
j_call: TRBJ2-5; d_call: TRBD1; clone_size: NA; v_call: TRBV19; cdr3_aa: CASSTTGVAETQYF; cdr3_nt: TGTGCCAGTAGTACTACAGGGGTTGCAGAGACCCAGTACTTC
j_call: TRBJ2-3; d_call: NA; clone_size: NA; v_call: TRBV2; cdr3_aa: CASTLGGAGSADTQYF; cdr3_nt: TGTGCCAGCACCCTGGGGGGGGCAGGGTCGGCAGATACGCAGTATTTT
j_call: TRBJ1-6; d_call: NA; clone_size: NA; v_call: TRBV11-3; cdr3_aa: CASSFSEAGSPLHF; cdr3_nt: TGTGCCAGCAGCTTTTCGGAAGCGGGTTCACCCCTCCACTTT
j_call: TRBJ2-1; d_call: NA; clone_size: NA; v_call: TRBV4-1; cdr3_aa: CASSQGPGESHEQFF; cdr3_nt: TGCGCCAGCAGCCAAGGTCCGGGGGAATCCCATGAGCAGTTCTTC
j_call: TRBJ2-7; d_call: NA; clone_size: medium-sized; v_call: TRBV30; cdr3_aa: CAWSVSPSSPYEQYF; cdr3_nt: TGTGCCTGGAGTGTAAGCCCATCATCCCCCTACGAGCAGTACTTC
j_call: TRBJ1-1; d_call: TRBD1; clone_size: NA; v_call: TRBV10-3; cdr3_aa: CAARQGLYGTEAFF; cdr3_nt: TGTGCCGCCAGACAGGGGTTATACGGAACTGAAGCTTTCTTT
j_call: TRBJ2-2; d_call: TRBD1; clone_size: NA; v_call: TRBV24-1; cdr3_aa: CATSDATGTGASGELFF; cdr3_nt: TGTGCCACCAGTGATGCTACCGGGACAGGGGCTTCCGGGGAGCTGTTTTTT
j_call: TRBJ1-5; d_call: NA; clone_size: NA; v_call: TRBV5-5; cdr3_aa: CASSLASGANQPQHF; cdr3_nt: TGTGCCAGCAGCTTGGCTAGTGGGGCCAATCAGCCCCAGCATTTT
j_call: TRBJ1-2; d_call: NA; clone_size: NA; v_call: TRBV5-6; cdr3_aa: CASSNEDRNAARGYGYTF; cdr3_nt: TGTGCCAGCAGCAACGAGGACAGAAACGCAGCAAGAGGCTATGGCTACACCTTC
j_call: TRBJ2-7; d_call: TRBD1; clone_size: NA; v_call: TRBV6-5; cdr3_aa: CASRRQGDRGSEQYF; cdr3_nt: TGTGCCAGCAGAAGACAGGGGGACCGGGGAAGCGAGCAGTACTTC